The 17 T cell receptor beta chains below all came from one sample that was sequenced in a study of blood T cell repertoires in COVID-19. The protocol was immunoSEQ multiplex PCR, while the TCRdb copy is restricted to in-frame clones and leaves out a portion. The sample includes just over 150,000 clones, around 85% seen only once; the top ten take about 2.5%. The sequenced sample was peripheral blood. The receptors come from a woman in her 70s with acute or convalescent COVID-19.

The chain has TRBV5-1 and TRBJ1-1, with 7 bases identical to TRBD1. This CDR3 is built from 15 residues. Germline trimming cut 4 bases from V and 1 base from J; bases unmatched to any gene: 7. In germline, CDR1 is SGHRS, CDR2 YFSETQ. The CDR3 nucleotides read TGCGCCAGCAGCCCCGGGACAGCCTCGAACACTGAAGCTTTCTTT. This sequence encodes CASSPGTASNTEAFF. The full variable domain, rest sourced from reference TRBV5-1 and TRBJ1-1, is KAGVTQTPRYLIKTRGQQVTLSCSPISGHRSVSWYQQTPGQGLQFLFEYFSETQRNKGNFPGRFSGRQFSNSRSEMNVSTLELGDSALYLCASSPGTASNTEAFFGQGTRLTVV.

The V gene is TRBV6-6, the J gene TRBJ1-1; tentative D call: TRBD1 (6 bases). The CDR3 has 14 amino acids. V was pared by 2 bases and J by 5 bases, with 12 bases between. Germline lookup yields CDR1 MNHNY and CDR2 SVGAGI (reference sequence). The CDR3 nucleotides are TGTGCCAGCAGTTACAAACCAGGGGAGACTGAAGCTTTCTTT. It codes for CASSYKPGETEAFF.

The CDR3 region is CASSSSGGSVTEAFF. The DNA for the CDR3 is TGTGCCAGCAGCTCTTCAGGGGGTAGTGTCACTGAAGCTTTCTTT. The gene calls are TRBV5-6 and TRBJ1-1; the match to TRBD1 covers 7 bases. Germline V lookup: CDR1 SGHDT, CDR2 YYEEEE. The CDR3 has 15 residues. Trimming removed 3 bases from V and 4 bases from J; junction bases left unmatched: 9. Filled out from reference TRBV5-6 and TRBJ1-1, the complete variable domain reads DAGVTQSPTHLIKTRGQQVTLRCSPKSGHDTVSWYQQALGQGPQFIFQYYEEEERQRGNFPDRFSGHQFPNYSSELNVNALLLGDSALYLCASSSSGGSVTEAFFGQGTRLTVV.

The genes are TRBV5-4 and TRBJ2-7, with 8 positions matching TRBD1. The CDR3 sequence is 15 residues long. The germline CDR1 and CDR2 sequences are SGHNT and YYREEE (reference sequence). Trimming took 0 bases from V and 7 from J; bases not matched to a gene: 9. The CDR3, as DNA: TGTGCCAGCAGCTTGGGTGGACAGGGCAGGAGGGAGCAGTACTTC. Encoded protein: CASSLGGQGRREQYF.

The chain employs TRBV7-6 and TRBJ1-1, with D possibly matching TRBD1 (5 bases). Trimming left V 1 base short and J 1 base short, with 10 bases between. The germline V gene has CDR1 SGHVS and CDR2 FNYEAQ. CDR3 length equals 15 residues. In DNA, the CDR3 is TGTGCCAGCAGCTTAGATGCAGGGTCGAACACTGAAGCTTTCTTT. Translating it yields CASSLDAGSNTEAFF.

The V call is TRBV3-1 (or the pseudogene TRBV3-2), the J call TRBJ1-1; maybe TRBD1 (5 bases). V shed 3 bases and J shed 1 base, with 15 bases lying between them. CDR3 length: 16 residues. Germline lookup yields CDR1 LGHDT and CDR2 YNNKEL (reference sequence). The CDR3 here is CASSHVGGRGNTEAFF. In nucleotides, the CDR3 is TGTGCCAGCAGCCACGTGGGGGGTCGAGGGAACACTGAAGCTTTCTTT.

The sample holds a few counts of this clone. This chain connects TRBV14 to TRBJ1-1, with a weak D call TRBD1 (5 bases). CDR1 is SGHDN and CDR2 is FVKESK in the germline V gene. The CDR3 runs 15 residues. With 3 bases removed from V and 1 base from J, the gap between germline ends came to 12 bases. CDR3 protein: CASSQGEGQNTEAFF. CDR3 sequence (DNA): TGTGCCAGCAGCCAGGGGGAGGGTCAGAACACTGAAGCTTTCTTT.

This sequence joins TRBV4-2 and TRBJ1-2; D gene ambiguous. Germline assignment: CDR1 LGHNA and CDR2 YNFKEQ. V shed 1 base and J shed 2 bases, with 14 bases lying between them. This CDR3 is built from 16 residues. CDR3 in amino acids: CASSQGGLVDNYGYTF. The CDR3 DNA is TGTGCCAGCAGCCAAGGAGGATTAGTTGACAACTATGGCTACACCTTC.

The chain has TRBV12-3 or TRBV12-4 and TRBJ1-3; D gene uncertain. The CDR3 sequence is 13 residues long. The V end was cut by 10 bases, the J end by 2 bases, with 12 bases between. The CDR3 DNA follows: TGTGCCACCACGAAGCCGGCTGGAAACACCATATATTTT. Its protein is CATTKPAGNTIYF.

CDR3 sequence reads: CASSLGLQGSSYNEQFF. Here the CDR3 DNA reads TGTGCCAGCAGCTTGGGGCTACAGGGAAGCTCCTACAATGAGCAGTTCTTC. The rearrangement uses TRBV5-5 and TRBJ2-1, with D possibly matching TRBD1 (6 bases). The CDR3 is 17 amino acids. Between the trimmed V and J ends, which lost 0 bases and 0 bases, there was a span of 13 bases. CDR1 is SGHKS and CDR2 is YYEKEE in the germline V gene (reference sequence).

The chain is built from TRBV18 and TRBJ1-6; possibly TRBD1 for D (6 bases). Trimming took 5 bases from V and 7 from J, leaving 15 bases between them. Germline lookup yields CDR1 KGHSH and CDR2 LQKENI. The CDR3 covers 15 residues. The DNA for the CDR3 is TGTGCCAGCTCAGCTTCAGGGGTAGCGAATTCACCCCTCCACTTT. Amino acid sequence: CASSASGVANSPLHF.

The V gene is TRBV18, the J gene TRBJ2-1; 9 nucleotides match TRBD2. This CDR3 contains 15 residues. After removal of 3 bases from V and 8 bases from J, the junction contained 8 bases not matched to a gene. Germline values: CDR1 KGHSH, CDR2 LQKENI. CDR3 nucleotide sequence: TGTGCCAGCTCACCCGGACTAGCGAGGGGTGATGAGCAGTTCTTC. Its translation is CASSPGLARGDEQFF.

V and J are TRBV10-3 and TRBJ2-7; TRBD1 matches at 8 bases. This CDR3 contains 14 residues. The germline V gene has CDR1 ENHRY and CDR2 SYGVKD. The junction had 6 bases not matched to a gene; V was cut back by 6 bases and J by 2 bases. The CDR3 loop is CAIRKGQDAYEQYF. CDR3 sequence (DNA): TGTGCCATCAGGAAGGGACAGGATGCCTACGAGCAGTACTTC.

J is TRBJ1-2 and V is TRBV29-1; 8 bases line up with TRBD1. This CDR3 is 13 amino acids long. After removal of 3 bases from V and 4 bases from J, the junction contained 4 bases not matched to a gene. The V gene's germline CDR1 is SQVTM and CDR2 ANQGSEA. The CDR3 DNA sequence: TGCAGCGTTGAGGAGACAGGGGCCTATGGCTACACCTTC. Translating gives CSVEETGAYGYTF.

The CDR3 is CASSTGGGNTGELFF. Here the CDR3 DNA reads TGTGCCAGTAGTACAGGGGGCGGCAACACCGGGGAGCTGTTTTTT. The chain joins TRBV19 to TRBJ2-2; 8 nucleotides match TRBD1. The germline V gene has CDR1 LNHDA and CDR2 SQIVND (reference sequence). With V trimmed by 4 bases and J by 2 bases, 3 bases remained unmatched. The CDR3 runs 15 residues.

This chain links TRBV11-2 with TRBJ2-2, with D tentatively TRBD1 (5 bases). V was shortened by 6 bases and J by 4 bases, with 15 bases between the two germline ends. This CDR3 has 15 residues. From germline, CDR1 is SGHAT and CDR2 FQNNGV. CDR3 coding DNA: TGTGCCAGCAGGACCGGGCACAGGTCCACCGGGGAGCTGTTTTTT. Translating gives CASRTGHRSTGELFF.

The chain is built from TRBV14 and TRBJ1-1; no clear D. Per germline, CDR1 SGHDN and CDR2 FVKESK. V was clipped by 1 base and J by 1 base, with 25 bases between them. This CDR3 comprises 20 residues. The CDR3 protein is CASSQVSAPHSRLRNTEAFF. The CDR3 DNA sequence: TGTGCCAGCAGCCAAGTATCAGCCCCCCACAGCAGGCTAAGGAACACTGAAGCTTTCTTT.